This T cell receptor beta chain was sequenced in a study of blood T cell repertoires in COVID-19. Clones were sequenced by immunoSEQ multiplex PCR, and TCRdb holds only the in-frame ones, with some missing. The table shows about 430,000 clones, with roughly 90% occurring only once. The CDR3 is 14 residues long. Trimming stripped 3 bases from V and 4 bases from J, with 10 bases between. The V gene's germline CDR1 is LNHDA and CDR2 SQIVND (reference sequence). The chain employs TRBV19 and TRBJ1-5; D call uncertain. The specimen sequenced was peripheral blood. This receptor was taken from a man aged 18 to 35 with COVID-19, enrolled during active disease. CDR3: CASSMAMWNQPQHF. The DNA for the CDR3 is TGTGCCAGTAGTATGGCCATGTGGAATCAGCCCCAGCATTTT. Complete variable domain (other parts from reference TRBV19 and TRBJ1-5): DGGITQSPKYLFRKEGQNVTLSCEQNLNHDAMYWYRQDPGQGLRLIYYSQIVNDFQKGDIAEGYSVSREKKESFPLTVTSAQKNPTAFYLCASSMAMWNQPQHFGDGTRLSIL.